Reported below is one TCR beta chain. Patients at the Seattle site were enrolled during active infection and followed longitudinally. As processed by the authors: Researchers report that nucleated cell counts were estimated from reference gene primer amplification. Using immunoSEQ multiplex PCR, the repertoire was profiled, and TCRdb retains in-frame clones only, with some absent. The V and J calls and the clone size are those of that table, but D and trimming were determined from the DNA. The table lists more than 250,000 clones, about 90% of them singletons. The sample originates from a study of blood T cell repertoires in COVID-19. The V segment lost 4 bases and the J segment 6 bases; nucleotides outside the gene matches: 0. The CDR3 runs to 13 residues. Germline CDR1 ENHRY, CDR2 SYGVKD.

This TCR derives from a woman in her forties or fifties with COVID-19, enrolled during active disease. Sequencing input: peripheral blood. The chain uses TRBV10-3 and TRBJ2-1; 10 bases are shared with TRBD1. The CDR3 spells CAISGDRGNEQFF. In DNA form, the CDR3 reads TGTGCCATCAGTGGGGACAGGGGCAATGAGCAGTTCTTC.